This record concerns one T cell receptor beta chain sequence. The antigen is undetermined. Germline V gives CDR1 LNHDA, CDR2 SQIVND (reference sequence). This CDR3 contains 17 residues. V lost 4 bases to trimming and J lost 8 bases; unmatched junction nucleotides: 10. This specimen belongs to a study of OX40 agonist ivuxolimab in advanced cancers. General study findings and limits: Partly responding patients at 0.1-3.0 mg/kg showed some of the smallest clonal expansion. Expanded peripheral T-cell antigen specificity went undetermined. More expanded clones were found, on average, in CD8+ than in CD4+ T cells.

Using immunoSEQ multiplex PCR, the repertoire was profiled, and TCRdb retains in-frame clones only, with some absent. In the table there are 85,000 to 100,000 clones, approximately 89% of which are singletons. Blood sampling was done at baseline, cycle 4 day 1, and cycle 7 day 1. This sequence originates from an adult with an advanced solid tumor such as melanoma, head and neck, liver or kidney cancer. The sequencing here drew on CD4+ or CD8+ T cells sorted from blood, taken in a trial of the OX40 agonist ivuxolimab. V gene TRBV19 combines with J gene TRBJ2-1, with 14 bases lining up with TRBD2. The CDR3, as DNA: TGTGCCAGTAGTACCTTCCCGGGACTAGCGGGAGTCGATGAGCAGTTCTTC. Its protein is CASSTFPGLAGVDEQFF.